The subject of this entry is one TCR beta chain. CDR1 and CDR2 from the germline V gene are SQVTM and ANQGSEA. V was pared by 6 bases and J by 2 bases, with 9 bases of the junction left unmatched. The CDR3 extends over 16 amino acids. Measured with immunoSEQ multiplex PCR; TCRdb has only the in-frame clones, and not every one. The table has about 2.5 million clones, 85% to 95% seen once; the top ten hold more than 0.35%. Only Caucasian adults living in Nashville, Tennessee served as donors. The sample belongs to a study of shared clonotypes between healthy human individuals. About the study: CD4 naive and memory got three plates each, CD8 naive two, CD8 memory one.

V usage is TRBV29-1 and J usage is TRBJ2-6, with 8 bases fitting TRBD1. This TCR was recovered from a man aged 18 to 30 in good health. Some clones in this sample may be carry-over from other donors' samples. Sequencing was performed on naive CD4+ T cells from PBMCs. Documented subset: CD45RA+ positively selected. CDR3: CSVAGQGAPGANVLTF. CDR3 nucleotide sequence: TGCAGCGTCGCAGGGCAGGGGGCACCTGGGGCCAACGTCCTGACTTTC. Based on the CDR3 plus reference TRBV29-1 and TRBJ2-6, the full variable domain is SAVISQKPSRDICQRGTSLTIQCQVDSQVTMMFWYRQQPGQSLTLIATANQGSEATYESGFVIDKFPISRPNLTFSTLTVSNMSPEDSSIYLCSVAGQGAPGANVLTFGAGSRLTVL.